This TCR beta chain was recorded in a study of T-cell reconstitution after alpha-beta-depleted transplantation in children. Findings and caveats of the study: T-cell counts and diversity at one year post-transplant came mainly from newly produced T cells. As was reported, about two months after transplant, alpha-beta T cells came from several hundred expanded graft clones.

It was with unique molecular identifiers that the TCRbeta library was prepared. One entry per CDR3 protein, called by TCRdb with MiXCR from the PCR reads. This table holds tens of thousands of distinct CDR3 sequences, 18% found once. The CDR3 contains 13 residues. V was pared by 6 bases and J by 2 bases, with 10 bases between. Germline V gene sequence: CDR1 SNHLY, CDR2 FYNNEI. The table lists this clonotype with a few counts. The target antigen is unknown. The source of this sequence is a male patient between 2 and 10 years old who had a stem cell transplant for acute lymphoblastic leukemia, so the T cells may come from the graft donor. This sample comprised PBMCs, mostly from graft donor cells, obtained 60 days after TCRalphabeta/CD19-depleted stem cell transplant. This chain connects TRBV2 to TRBJ1-2; D unresolved. CDR3 loop: CASSEIGNYGYTF. Here the CDR3 DNA reads TGTGCCAGCAGCGAAATTGGGAACTATGGCTACACCTTC.